Below, 26 T cell receptor beta chains from the same sample are listed, as sequenced in a study of regulatory T cells in long-lasting Graves disease. Arm-PCR of CDR3 regions and iRepertoire HTBI primers were used to build TCR beta libraries. TCRdb called the multiplex PCR reads again in MiXCR, with one record for every CDR3 protein. This table holds 420,000 or so distinct CDR3 sequences, around 24% found once. Described time point: persistent/refractory GD, antithyroid drugs over 5 years with positive TRAb. The authors made the TCR library using RNA they extracted from PBMCs. The sequences come from peripheral blood mononuclear cells (PBMCs), collected when the disease was refractory, from a patient treated with antithyroid drugs. The receptors stem from a female donor with Graves disease.

The chain uses TRBV7-9 and TRBJ1-6; TRBD1 matches 8 bases. The germline V gene has CDR1 SEHNR and CDR2 FQNEAQ (reference sequence). The ends lost 1 base at V and 11 bases at J; junction bases unmatched: 13. This CDR3 spans 17 amino acids. CDR3 amino acids: CASSLGRKGQGLPPLHF. The CDR3 nucleotides read TGTGCCAGCAGCTTAGGTCGTAAAGGACAGGGACTTCCACCCCTCCACTTT.

This clonotype was counted only a few times. The chain carries TRBV6-1 and TRBJ2-5, with TRBD1 identical over 7 bases. The V gene end was trimmed by 4 bases and the J gene end by 5 bases; junction bases not matched to a gene: 7. CDR1 is MNHNS, CDR2 SASEGT, per germline. The CDR3 runs to 14 residues. CDR3 DNA: TGTGCCAGCAGTGCCCTGACAGGGCGGGAGACCCAGTACTTC. This translates into CASSALTGRETQYF.

This clonotype was observed at least ten times. The V gene is TRBV15, the J gene TRBJ1-4, with 7 bases that match TRBD1. The CDR3 runs 17 residues. V was pared by 3 bases and J by 5 bases, with 12 bases of the junction left unmatched. Germline CDR1 reads LNHNV; CDR2 reads YYDKDF (reference sequence). The CDR3 region is CATSSPGAGTENEKLFF. The CDR3 nucleotides read TGTGCCACCAGCAGTCCCGGGGCAGGGACAGAGAATGAAAAACTGTTTTTT.

This clonotype came up many times. The rearrangement links TRBV12-3 or TRBV12-4 to TRBJ2-7, with D perhaps matching TRBD2 (5 bases). The length of the CDR3 is 15 residues. V shed 2 bases and J shed 5 bases, with 16 bases lying between them. The CDR3 coding sequence is TGTGCCAGCAGTTTATCGGGGAGCGGACCCCACGAGCAGTACTTC. It codes for CASSLSGSGPHEQYF.

This sequence joins TRBV3-1 and TRBJ2-7; TRBD2 is a possible D gene (6 bases). Trimming took off 3 bases at V and 5 bases at J, with 17 bases between the two ends. Germline V CDR1 and CDR2: LGHDT, YNNKEL (reference sequence). CDR3 length: 15 residues. The CDR3 reads CASSQGRGPRDEQYF. CDR3 bases: TGTGCCAGCAGCCAGGGGCGGGGTCCTCGGGACGAGCAGTACTTC.

Of note for this clonotype: One end of the junction does not line up with germline, which may come from a read error. This chain uses TRBV29-1 with TRBJ1-1; a weak D match, TRBD1 (5 bases). Germline V CDR1 and CDR2: SQVTM, ANQGSEA. This CDR3 is built from 12 residues. In nucleotides, the CDR3 is TGCAGCGTTGGGAGTGGGGGGACTGAAGCTTTCTTC. Amino acid sequence: CSVGSGGTEAFF.

This clonotype has a handful of counts. The V gene is TRBV5-1, the J gene TRBJ2-7; 10 bases map to TRBD1. From germline, CDR1 is SGHRS and CDR2 YFSETQ. Germline trimming cut 8 bases from V and 5 bases from J; bases unmatched to any gene: 7. This CDR3 is built from 13 residues. The DNA of the CDR3 is TGCGCCAGTGCGACAGGGGGCAGCGACGAGCAGTACTTC. This sequence encodes CASATGGSDEQYF. Supplemented by reference TRBV5-1 and TRBJ2-7, the full variable domain reads KAGVTQTPRYLIKTRGQQVTLSCSPISGHRSVSWYQQTPGQGLQFLFEYFSETQRNKGNFPGRFSGRQFSNSRSEMNVSTLELGDSALYLCASATGGSDEQYFGPGTRLTVT.

This chain links TRBV29-1 with TRBJ1-2, with D possibly matching TRBD1 (6 bases). V was cut by 6 bases and J by 4 bases, with 9 bases left in between. This CDR3 spans 11 amino acids. Per germline, CDR1 SQVTM and CDR2 ANQGSEA. The CDR3 DNA reads TGCAGCGTGGTACAGGGCTATGGCTACACCTTC. It is translated as CSVVQGYGYTF.

This clonotype was observed at least ten times. The J gene is TRBJ1-2, the V gene TRBV6-6, with D uncertain. The CDR3 runs 17 residues. CDR1 is MNHNY, CDR2 SVGAGI, per germline (reference sequence). Trimming removed 0 bases from V and 2 bases from J, with 16 bases in between. The CDR3 DNA follows: TGTGCCAGCAGTTACTCGATGTCGGCGGAGTTAAACTATGGCTACACCTTC. Translated, it gives CASSYSMSAELNYGYTF.

This clonotype was seen many times. This chain links TRBV7-8 with TRBJ2-5; 12 bases match TRBD2. The CDR3 extends over 17 amino acids. Germline values: CDR1 SGHVS, CDR2 FQNEAQ. The ends lost 0 bases at V and 4 bases at J; junction bases unmatched: 6. CDR3 DNA: TGTGCCAGCAGCTTAGCCTTCTTGACTAGCGGGAGAGAGACCCAGTACTTC. Translation gives CASSLAFLTSGRETQYF. The entire variable domain, with the rest obtained from reference TRBV7-8 and TRBJ2-5, is as follows: GAGVSQSPRYKVAKRGQDVALRCDPISGHVSLFWYQQALGQGPEFLTYFQNEAQLDKSGLPSDRFFAERPEGSVSTLKIQRTQQEDSAVYLCASSLAFLTSGRETQYFGPGTRLLVL.

This clonotype was observed a few times. This chain links TRBV29-1 with TRBJ1-5; D ambiguous. This CDR3 has 13 residues. The germline gives CDR1 SQVTM, CDR2 ANQGSEA. The V end lost 0 bases, the J end lost 0 bases, and 3 bases lay between the germline ends. The CDR3 DNA follows: TGCAGCGTTGAAGAAAATAGCAATCAGCCCCAGCATTTT. It translates to CSVEENSNQPQHF.

This clonotype was seen only once. This rearrangement joins TRBV7-9 to TRBJ1-1; D might be TRBD1 (5 bases). CDR1 is SEHNR and CDR2 is FQNEAQ in the germline V gene (reference sequence). Trimming left V 4 bases short and J 1 base short, with 7 bases between. The CDR3 has 13 amino acids. Here the CDR3 reads CASSSRANTEAFF. Written as DNA, the CDR3 is TGTGCCAGCAGCTCCAGGGCGAACACTGAAGCTTTCTTT.

The sample holds a few counts of this clonotype. V is TRBV19 and J is TRBJ2-5, with a weak D call TRBD1 (6 bases). V lost 6 bases and J 2 bases, leaving 13 bases between the germline ends. The V gene's germline CDR1 is LNHDA and CDR2 SQIVND (reference sequence). There are 14 residues in the CDR3. In DNA form, the CDR3 reads TGTGCCAGTAGCCAGGGGTGGGCACAAGAGACCCAGTACTTC. Translation gives CASSQGWAQETQYF.

V usage is TRBV3-1 and J usage is TRBJ1-6; the D is unclear. Trimming cost V 4 bases and J 8 bases, with 12 bases left between them. The CDR3 runs 14 residues. The V gene's germline CDR1 is LGHDT and CDR2 YNNKEL (reference sequence). CDR3 sequence reads: CASSRATEDSPLHF. DNA of the CDR3: TGTGCCAGCAGCCGTGCCACAGAAGATTCACCCCTCCACTTT.

The chain has TRBV15 and TRBJ2-7; 10 bases are shared with TRBD2. Germline CDR1 is LNHNV and CDR2 is YYDKDF (reference sequence). V dropped 1 base and J dropped 2; count of bases not matched to a gene: 5. This CDR3 is 16 amino acids long. CDR3 protein: CATSRGGGLAAYEQYF. The CDR3 nucleotides are TGTGCCACCAGCAGAGGTGGCGGACTAGCGGCCTACGAGCAGTACTTC.

This clonotype was seen once. A much larger clone differs by one base, so this may be a read error. This rearrangement joins TRBV2 to TRBJ1-1; possibly TRBD1 for D (5 bases). Trimming took 4 bases from V and 3 from J, leaving 15 bases between them. The CDR3 is 15 amino acids. Germline assignment: CDR1 SNHLY and CDR2 FYNNEI. CDR3 sequence: CASSGYWGTDTEAFF. The CDR3 DNA follows: TGTGCCAGCAGTGGATATTGGGGCACAGACACTGAAGCTTTCTTT. Full variable domain (outside the CDR3, taken from reference TRBV2 and TRBJ1-1): EPEVTQTPSHQVTQMGQEVILRCVPISNHLYFYWYRQILGQKVEFLVSFYNNEISEKSEIFDDQFSVERPDGSNFTLKIRSTKLEDSAMYFCASSGYWGTDTEAFFGQGTRLTVV.

The chain has TRBV3-1 and TRBJ2-3, with unresolved D. This CDR3 is 13 amino acids long. V gave up 4 bases and J gave up 5 bases, with 10 bases separating them. The germline CDR1 and CDR2 sequences are LGHDT and YNNKEL (reference sequence). CDR3 sequence (DNA): TGTGCCAGCAGCCGGAACTCGGGAGATACGCAGTATTTT. Encoded protein: CASSRNSGDTQYF.

The table lists this clonotype with a few counts. The genes are TRBV28 and TRBJ2-7; tentative D call: TRBD2 (6 bases). The CDR3 loop spans 14 amino acids. The germline gives CDR1 MDHEN, CDR2 SYDVKM. Trimming removed 7 bases at V and 0 bases at J, with 13 bases between. CDR3 residues: CASIPRGSSYEQYF. CDR3 nucleotide sequence: TGTGCCAGCATTCCTCGGGGGAGCTCCTACGAGCAGTACTTC.

The chain combines TRBV20-1 with TRBJ1-1; D is possibly TRBD1 (6 bases). V was trimmed by 1 base and J by 7 bases, leaving 19 bases between them. CDR1 and CDR2 from the germline V gene are DFQATT and SNEGSKA (reference sequence). The CDR3 is 15 amino acids. This CDR3 is CSARGGGGPTHEAFF. Written as DNA, the CDR3 is TGCAGTGCTAGAGGGGGCGGGGGGCCCACTCATGAAGCTTTCTTT.

The rearrangement links TRBV27 to TRBJ1-5; D perhaps matches TRBD1 (5 bases). Germline CDR1 is MNHEY and CDR2 is SMNVEV (reference sequence). CDR3 length: 13 residues. Trimming removed 9 bases at V and 7 bases at J, with 16 bases between. The CDR3 here is CASSEGKRQPQHF. The DNA for the CDR3 is TGTGCCAGTTCTGAGGGGAAGAGGCAGCCCCAGCATTTT.

The rearrangement joins TRBV7-9 to TRBJ2-7, with TRBD2 as a possible D gene (5 bases). Trimming took off 3 bases at V and 1 base at J, with 19 bases between the two ends. The CDR3 is 17 residues long. The V gene's germline CDR1 is SEHNR and CDR2 FQNEAQ (reference sequence). The CDR3 DNA reads as TGTGCCAGCAGCTTGGGCGGACTGACGGACTCTTCCTACGAGCAGTACTTC. This sequence encodes CASSLGGLTDSSYEQYF. Full variable domain (remainder filled in from reference TRBV7-9 and TRBJ2-7): DTGVSQNPRHKITKRGQNVTFRCDPISEHNRLYWYRQTLGQGPEFLTYFQNEAQLEKSRLLSDRFSAERPKGSFSTLEIQRTEQGDSAMYLCASSLGGLTDSSYEQYFGPGTRLTVT.

This clonotype was observed a handful of times. The genes are TRBV20-1 and TRBJ2-7; perhaps D is TRBD1 or TRBD2 (5 bases each). CDR3 length: 13 residues. V was trimmed by 3 bases and J by 3 bases, leaving 12 bases between them. Germline CDR1 reads DFQATT; CDR2 reads SNEGSKA (reference sequence). The CDR3 reads CSASRDGDYEQYF. The CDR3 coding sequence is TGCAGTGCTAGCCGGGACGGTGACTACGAGCAGTACTTC.

The rearrangement joins TRBV5-6 to TRBJ2-7; 8 nucleotides line up with TRBD2. The V gene end was trimmed by 4 bases and the J gene end by 2 bases; junction bases not matched to a gene: 8. This CDR3 has 15 residues. The germline CDR1 and CDR2 sequences are SGHDT and YYEEEE. The CDR3 protein is CASSGGLDLTYEQYF. CDR3 DNA sequence: TGTGCCAGCAGCGGGGGACTAGATTTAACCTACGAGCAGTACTTC.

The rearrangement links TRBV19 to TRBJ2-2; D is possibly TRBD1 (6 bases). Germline CDR1 reads LNHDA; CDR2 reads SQIVND (reference sequence). V was clipped by 6 bases and J by 1 base, with 15 bases between them. CDR3 length equals 16 residues. The CDR3 region is CASRATGYGNTGELFF. The CDR3 DNA reads TGTGCCAGTAGGGCTACAGGGTATGGGAACACCGGGGAGCTGTTTTTT.

The V and J genes are TRBV19 and TRBJ2-3; TRBD1 might be the D (6 bases). V lost 5 bases, J lost 8 bases, and 14 bases lay in between. In germline, CDR1 is LNHDA, CDR2 SQIVND (reference sequence). The CDR3 totals 13 residues. The CDR3 protein is CASSSNRAGTQYF. DNA for the CDR3: TGTGCCAGTAGTTCCAACAGGGCGGGTACGCAGTATTTT.

This clonotype was seen ten or more times. The rearrangement uses TRBV12-3 or TRBV12-4 and TRBJ1-1; the D is unclear. Trimming shortened V by 1 base and J by 0 bases, and 15 bases separated the two germline ends. The CDR3 is 17 amino acids. The CDR3 DNA sequence: TGTGCCAGCAGTTTAGGGTTAAGGAAACACATGAACACTGAAGCTTTCTTT. Translated, it gives CASSLGLRKHMNTEAFF.